This note documents a single TCR beta chain sequence. Its antigen is currently unknown. Data came from immunoSEQ multiplex PCR; TCRdb stores just in-frame clones and leaves some out. The profile shows more than 110,000 clones, 76% of them singletons. This record comes from a study of cytotoxic CD8 clonotypes in ibrutinib-treated CLL. At the level of the study: Responses: some 25 partial, 2 complete; after median approximately 70 months, around 14 stayed remitted, roughly 12 progressed.

Regarding the study as a whole: Public clonotypes, rarely seen, contracted or held steady on treatment. Clonality, elevated at ibrutinib response, dropped back toward baseline at progression.

The clonotype comes from a human donor with chronic lymphocytic leukemia. This material consisted of PBMCs, taken after 24 months of ibrutinib treatment.

CDR3 loop: CASSVRQSTDTQYF. The CDR3, as DNA: TGTGCCAGCAGCGTTCGGCAGAGCACAGATACGCAGTATTTT. The chain has TRBV9 and TRBJ2-3; D remains ambiguous. Germline-derived CDR1 and CDR2 are SGDLS and YYNGEE. This CDR3 spans 14 amino acids. Trimming removed 2 bases from V and 0 bases from J, with 7 bases in between.